This is a list of T cell receptor beta chains from one sample in a study of blood T cells in healthy people across ages. TCRdb reprocessed the 5' RACE reads via MiXCR and lists one record per CDR3 protein. The sample gives about 1,500,000 distinct CDR3 sequences, about 30% of which show up once; roughly 8% is in the top ten. Sequenced: blood. These receptors were collected from a woman in her 30s in good health. CDR3s include the opening cysteine and the closing phenylalanine or tryptophan. The D gene is left open where the match is weak. Not all rows give a size; the values are once, few, many and, for expanded clones, a class.

DNA	CDR3	V	J	D	size
TGCGCCAGCAGCCCGGGACTGCCAAACACCGGGGAGCTGTTTTTT	CASSPGLPNTGELFF	TRBV5-1	TRBJ2-2	NA	NA
TGTGCCAGCAGCCGGACACGGCATAACATTCAGTACTTC	CASSRTRHNIQYF	TRBV3-1	TRBJ2-4	NA	many
TGCGCCAGCAGCCAGCTTGGTATGAGCAATCAGCCCCAGCATTTT	CASSQLGMSNQPQHF	TRBV4-1	TRBJ1-5	NA	few
TGTGCCAGCAGTTCCGTCGGGACAGGGGTTGACGAGCAGTACTTC	CASSSVGTGVDEQYF	TRBV27	TRBJ2-7	TRBD1	few
TGTGCCAGCAGCTTCGGATCTCCCGGGGAGCTGTTTTTT	CASSFGSPGELFF	TRBV7-6	TRBJ2-2	NA	NA
TGTGCCATCAGTGCCATCGCCGCCTTCGAGCAGTACTTC	CAISAIAAFEQYF	TRBV10-3	TRBJ2-7	NA	few
TGTGCCAGCAGCTTCCGGCAGGGAGTTCGAAATGAGCAGTTCTTC	CASSFRQGVRNEQFF	TRBV11-2	TRBJ2-1	NA	NA
TGTGCCAGCAGCCCCCCGGGACTGGGAGAGACCCAGTACTTC	CASSPPGLGETQYF	TRBV7-9	TRBJ2-5	NA	NA
TGTGCTAGTGCTCCGGGCGGGGCCCTGCGCGATACGCAGTATTTT	CASAPGGALRDTQYF	TRBV12-5	TRBJ2-3	NA	NA
TGCGCCAGCAGCCAAGGGACAGCACAAGAGACCCAGTACTTC	CASSQGTAQETQYF	TRBV4-1	TRBJ2-5	NA	many
TGTGCCTGGGGTCTTTGGGGACTAGCGGGGGCTGAGCAGTTCTTC	CAWGLWGLAGAEQFF	TRBV30	TRBJ2-1	TRBD2	few
TGCAGCGCCGGGGGACAGTCTAACACTGAAGCTTTCTTT	CSAGGQSNTEAFF	TRBV29-1	TRBJ1-1	TRBD1	NA
TGTGCCAGCAGCTTAGCCCCGACAGTTTTCTACGAGCAGTACTTC	CASSLAPTVFYEQYF	TRBV7-2	TRBJ2-7	NA	few
TGTGCCAGCAGTGACTCCTCGGGGACCGGGGAGCTGTTTTTT	CASSDSSGTGELFF	TRBV6-4	TRBJ2-2	NA	few